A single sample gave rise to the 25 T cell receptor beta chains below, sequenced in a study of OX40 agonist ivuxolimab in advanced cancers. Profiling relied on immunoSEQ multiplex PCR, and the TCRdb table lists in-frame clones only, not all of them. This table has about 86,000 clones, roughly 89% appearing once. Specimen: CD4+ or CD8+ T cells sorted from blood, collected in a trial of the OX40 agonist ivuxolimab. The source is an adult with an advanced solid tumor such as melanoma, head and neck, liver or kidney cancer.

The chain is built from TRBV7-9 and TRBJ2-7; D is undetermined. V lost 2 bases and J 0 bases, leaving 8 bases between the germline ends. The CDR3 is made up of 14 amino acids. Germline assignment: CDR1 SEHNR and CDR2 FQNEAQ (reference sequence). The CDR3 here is CASSLTTDSYEQYF. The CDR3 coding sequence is TGTGCCAGCAGCTTAACCACAGACTCCTACGAGCAGTACTTC.

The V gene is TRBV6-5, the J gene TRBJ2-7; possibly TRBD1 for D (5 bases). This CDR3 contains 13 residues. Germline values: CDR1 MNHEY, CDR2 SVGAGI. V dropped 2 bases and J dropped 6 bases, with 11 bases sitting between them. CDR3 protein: CASSYGVRAEQYF. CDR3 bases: TGTGCCAGCAGTTACGGGGTCAGGGCCGAGCAGTACTTC.

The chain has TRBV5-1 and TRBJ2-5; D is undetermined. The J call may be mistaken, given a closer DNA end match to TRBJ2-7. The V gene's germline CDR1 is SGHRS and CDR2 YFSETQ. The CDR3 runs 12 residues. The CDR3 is CASSLSSYEQYF. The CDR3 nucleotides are TGCGCCAGCAGCTTGAGCTCCTACGAGCAGTACTTC.

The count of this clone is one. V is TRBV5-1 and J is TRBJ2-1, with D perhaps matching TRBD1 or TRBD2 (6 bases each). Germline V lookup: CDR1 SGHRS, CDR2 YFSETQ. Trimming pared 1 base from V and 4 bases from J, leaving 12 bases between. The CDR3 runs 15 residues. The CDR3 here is CASSLSGGGYNEQFF. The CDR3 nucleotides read TGCGCCAGCAGCTTGAGCGGAGGGGGATACAATGAGCAGTTCTTC.

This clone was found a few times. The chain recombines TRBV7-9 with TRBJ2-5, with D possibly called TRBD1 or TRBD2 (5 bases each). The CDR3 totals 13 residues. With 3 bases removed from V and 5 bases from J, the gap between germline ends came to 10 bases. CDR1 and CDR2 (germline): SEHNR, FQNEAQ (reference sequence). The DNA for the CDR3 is TGTGCCAGCAGCTTGGGGGTTCAGGAGACCCAGTACTTC. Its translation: CASSLGVQETQYF.

DNA for the CDR3: TGTGCCGCAGGGGAGGGGGACAATCAGCCCCAGCATTTT. Residues: CAAGEGDNQPQHF. The chain combines TRBV2 with TRBJ1-5; the D gene is possibly TRBD1 (6 bases). The V gene's germline CDR1 is SNHLY and CDR2 FYNNEI. V was pared by 11 bases and J by 3 bases, with 14 bases between. The CDR3 covers 13 residues.

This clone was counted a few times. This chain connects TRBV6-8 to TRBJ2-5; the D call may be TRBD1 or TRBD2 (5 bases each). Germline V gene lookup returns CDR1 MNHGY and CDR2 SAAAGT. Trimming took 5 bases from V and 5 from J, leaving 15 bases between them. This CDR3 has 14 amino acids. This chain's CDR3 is CASSDWVEGETQYF. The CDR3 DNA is TGTGCCAGCAGTGACTGGGTAGAGGGGGAGACCCAGTACTTC.

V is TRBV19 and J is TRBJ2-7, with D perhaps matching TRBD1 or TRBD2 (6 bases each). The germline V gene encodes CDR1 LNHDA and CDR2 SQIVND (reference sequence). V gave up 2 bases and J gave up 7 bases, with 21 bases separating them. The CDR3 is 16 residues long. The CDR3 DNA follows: TGTGCCAGTAGTATACCGGGACAAGGGTCCGGAGGGGAGCAGTACTTC. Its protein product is CASSIPGQGSGGEQYF. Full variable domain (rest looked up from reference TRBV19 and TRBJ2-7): DGGITQSPKYLFRKEGQNVTLSCEQNLNHDAMYWYRQDPGQGLRLIYYSQIVNDFQKGDIAEGYSVSREKKESFPLTVTSAQKNPTAFYLCASSIPGQGSGGEQYFGPGTRLTVT.

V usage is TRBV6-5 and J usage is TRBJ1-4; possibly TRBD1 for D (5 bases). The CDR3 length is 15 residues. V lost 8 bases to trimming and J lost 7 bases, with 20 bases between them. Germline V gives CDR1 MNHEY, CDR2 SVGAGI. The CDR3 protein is CASLTAPLGGEKLFF. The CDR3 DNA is TGTGCCAGCCTGACTGCCCCCCTGGGGGGTGAAAAACTGTTTTTT.

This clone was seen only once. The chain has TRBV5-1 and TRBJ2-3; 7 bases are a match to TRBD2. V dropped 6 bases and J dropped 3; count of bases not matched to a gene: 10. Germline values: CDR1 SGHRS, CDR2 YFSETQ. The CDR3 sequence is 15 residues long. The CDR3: CASTDSGSGTDTQYF. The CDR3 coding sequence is TGCGCCAGCACCGATAGCGGGTCAGGGACAGATACGCAGTATTTT.

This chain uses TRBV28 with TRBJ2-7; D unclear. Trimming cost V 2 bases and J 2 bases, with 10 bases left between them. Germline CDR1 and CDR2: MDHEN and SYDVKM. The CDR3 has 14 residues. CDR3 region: CASSLVPGAYEQYF. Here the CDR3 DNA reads TGTGCCAGCAGTTTAGTGCCCGGCGCCTACGAGCAGTACTTC. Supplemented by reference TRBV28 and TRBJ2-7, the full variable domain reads DVKVTQSSRYLVKRTGEKVFLECVQDMDHENMFWYRQDPGLGLRLIYFSYDVKMKEKGDIPEGYSVSREKKERFSLILESASTNQTSMYLCASSLVPGAYEQYFGPGTRLTVT.

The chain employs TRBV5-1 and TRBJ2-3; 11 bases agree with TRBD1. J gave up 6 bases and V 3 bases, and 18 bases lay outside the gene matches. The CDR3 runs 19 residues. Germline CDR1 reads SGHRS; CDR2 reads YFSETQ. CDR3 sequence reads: CASSSPPRTGGRGRDTQYF. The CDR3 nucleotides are TGCGCCAGCAGCTCTCCCCCCCGGACAGGGGGCAGGGGGCGCGATACGCAGTATTTT.

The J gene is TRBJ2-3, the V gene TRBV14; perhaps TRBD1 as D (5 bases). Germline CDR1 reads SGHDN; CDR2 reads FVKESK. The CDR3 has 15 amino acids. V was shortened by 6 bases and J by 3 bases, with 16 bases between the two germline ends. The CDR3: CASSVTVGRTDTQYF. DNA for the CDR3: TGTGCCAGCAGTGTCACTGTGGGGCGGACAGATACGCAGTATTTT.

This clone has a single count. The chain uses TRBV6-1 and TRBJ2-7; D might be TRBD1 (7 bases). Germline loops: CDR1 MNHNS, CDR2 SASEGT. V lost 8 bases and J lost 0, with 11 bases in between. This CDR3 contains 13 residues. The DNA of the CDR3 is TGTGCCAGCGGGCAGGGGGGCTCCTACGAGCAGTACTTC. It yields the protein CASGQGGSYEQYF.

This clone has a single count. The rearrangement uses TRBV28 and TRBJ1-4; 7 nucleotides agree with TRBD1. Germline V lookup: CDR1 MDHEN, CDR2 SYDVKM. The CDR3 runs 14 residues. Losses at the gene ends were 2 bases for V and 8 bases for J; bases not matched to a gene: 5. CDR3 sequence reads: CASSLRQGKEKLFF. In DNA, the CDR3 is TGTGCCAGCAGTTTACGACAGGGAAAAGAAAAACTGTTTTTT.

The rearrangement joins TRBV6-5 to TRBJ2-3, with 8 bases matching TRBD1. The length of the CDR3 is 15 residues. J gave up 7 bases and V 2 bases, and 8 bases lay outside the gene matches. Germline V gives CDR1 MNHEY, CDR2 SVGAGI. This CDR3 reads CASSYQGAGLNTQYF. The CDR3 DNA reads TGTGCCAGCAGTTACCAGGGGGCCGGGTTGAATACGCAGTATTTT.

The CDR3 is CASNYQTDTQYF. CDR3 nucleotide sequence: TGTGCCAGCAATTATCAGACAGATACGCAGTATTTT. The chain employs TRBV6-1 and TRBJ2-3; D call uncertain. CDR3 length: 12 amino acids. Germline lookup yields CDR1 MNHNS and CDR2 SASEGT. The V gene lost 7 bases and the J gene lost 3 bases, with 8 bases spanning the gap.

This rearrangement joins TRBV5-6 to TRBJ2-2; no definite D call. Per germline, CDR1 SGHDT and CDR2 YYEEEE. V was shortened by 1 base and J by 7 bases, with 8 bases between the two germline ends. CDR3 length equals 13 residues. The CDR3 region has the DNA TGTGCCAGCAGCTTGTATAACCTCGGGGAGCTGTTTTTT. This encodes CASSLYNLGELFF.

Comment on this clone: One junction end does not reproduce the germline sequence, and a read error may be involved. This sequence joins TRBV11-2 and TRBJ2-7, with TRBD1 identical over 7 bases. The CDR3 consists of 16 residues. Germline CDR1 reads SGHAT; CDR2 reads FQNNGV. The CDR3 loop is CASSLEGQSTWGQQYF. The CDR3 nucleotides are TGTGCCAGCAGCCTAGAGGGACAGTCGACTTGGGGCCAGCAGTACTTC.

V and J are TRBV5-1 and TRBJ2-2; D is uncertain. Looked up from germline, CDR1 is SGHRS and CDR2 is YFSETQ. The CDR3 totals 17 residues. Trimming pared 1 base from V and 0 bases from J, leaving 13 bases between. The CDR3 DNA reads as TGCGCCAGCAGCTTGTTTACAGCCTCTACGAACACCGGGGAGCTGTTTTTT. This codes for CASSLFTASTNTGELFF.

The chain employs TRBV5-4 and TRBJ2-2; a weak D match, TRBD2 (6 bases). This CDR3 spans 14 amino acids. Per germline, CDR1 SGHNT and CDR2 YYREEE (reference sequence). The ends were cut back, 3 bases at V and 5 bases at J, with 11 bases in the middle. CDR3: CASSSARETGELFF. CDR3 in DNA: TGTGCCAGCAGCTCCGCCCGGGAGACCGGGGAGCTGTTTTTT.

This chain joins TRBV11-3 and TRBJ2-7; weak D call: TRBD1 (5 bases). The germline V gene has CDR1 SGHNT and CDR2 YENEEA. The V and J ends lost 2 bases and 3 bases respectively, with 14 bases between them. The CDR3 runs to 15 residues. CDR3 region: CASSLSPSQGYEQYF. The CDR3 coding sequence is TGTGCCAGCAGCTTATCTCCCTCTCAGGGCTACGAGCAGTACTTC. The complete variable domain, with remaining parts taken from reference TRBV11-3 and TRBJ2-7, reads EAGVVQSPRYKIIEKKQPVAFWCNPISGHNTLYWYLQNLGQGPELLIRYENEEAVDDSQLPKDRFSAERLKGVDSTLKIQPAELGDSAVYLCASSLSPSQGYEQYFGPGTRLTVT.

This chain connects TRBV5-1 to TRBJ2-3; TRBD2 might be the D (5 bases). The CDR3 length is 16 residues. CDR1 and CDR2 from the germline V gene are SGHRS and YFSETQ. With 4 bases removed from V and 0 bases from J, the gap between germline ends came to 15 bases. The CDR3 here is CASSPESGSSTDTQYF. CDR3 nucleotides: TGCGCCAGCAGCCCTGAAAGCGGATCTAGCACAGATACGCAGTATTTT.

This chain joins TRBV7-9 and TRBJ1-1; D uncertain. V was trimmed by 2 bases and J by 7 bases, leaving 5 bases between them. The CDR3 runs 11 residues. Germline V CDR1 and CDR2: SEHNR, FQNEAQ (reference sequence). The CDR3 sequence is CASSLLGEAFF. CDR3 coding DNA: TGTGCCAGCAGCTTATTGGGTGAAGCTTTCTTT.

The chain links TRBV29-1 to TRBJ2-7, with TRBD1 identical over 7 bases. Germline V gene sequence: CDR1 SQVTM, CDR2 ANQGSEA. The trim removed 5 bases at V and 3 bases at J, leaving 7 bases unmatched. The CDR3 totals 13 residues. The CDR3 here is CSVPRAGGYEQYF. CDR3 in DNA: TGCAGCGTTCCAAGGGCAGGGGGCTACGAGCAGTACTTC.